This T cell receptor (beta chain) was profiled in a study of blood T cell repertoires in COVID-19. Across the study: The United States, Italy and Spain were the sources of the acute and convalescent COVID-19 samples. T cells, B-cell-depleted T cells, or PBMCs supplied cDNA or gDNA.

Per the original data handling: Reference gene primers were amplified, and this amplification served to estimate nucleated cell counts. The protocol was immunoSEQ multiplex PCR, while the TCRdb copy is restricted to in-frame clones and leaves out a portion. V and J calls plus clone size are reproduced from that table; the DNA served to infer D and trimming. Of approximately 100,000 clones in the sample, around 91% are singletons; the top ten hold 32%. The clonotype comes from an elderly woman with acute or convalescent COVID-19. Sequenced sample: peripheral blood.

The CDR3 coding sequence is TGTGCCAGCAGCTTGACAGGGATCTATAGCAATCAGCCCCAGCATTTT. Residues: CASSLTGIYSNQPQHF. This chain links TRBV5-5 with TRBJ1-5; D perhaps matches TRBD1 (6 bases). There are 16 residues in the CDR3. Trimming removed 1 base at V and 0 bases at J, with 11 bases between. Germline V gene data show CDR1 as SGHKS and CDR2 as YYEKEE (reference sequence). The full variable domain, in which reference TRBV5-5 and TRBJ1-5 provide the parts outside the CDR3, is DAGVTQSPTHLIKTRGQQVTLRCSPISGHKSVSWYQQVLGQGPQFIFQYYEKEERGRGNFPDRFSARQFPNYSSELNVNALLLGDSALYLCASSLTGIYSNQPQHFGDGTRLSIL.